This TCR beta chain derives from a study of blood T cells in healthy people across ages. Overall study findings and caveats: Roughly linearly, TCR beta diversity per million T cells fell as age increased. For the donors, CMV status was unknown and possibly confounded expanded clonotype changes.

On this clonotype: The antigen is not known.

Germline V gene sequence: CDR1 SGHRS, CDR2 YFSETQ. The CDR3 is 15 amino acids. A J-beta primer mix and a sample-barcoded 5' primer were used in a second PCR of about 7 to 12 cycles. One entry per CDR3 protein results from TCRdb running MiXCR on the 5' RACE reads. The sample shows over a million distinct CDR3 sequences, about 40% of them seen only once. Peripheral blood was drawn, about 9.1 milliliters per donor. Every sample had a minimum of 6.5 million PBMCs isolated. The receptor's source is a woman between 18 and 29 years old in good health. The chain is built from TRBV5-1 and TRBJ2-4, with TRBD1 matching over 7 bases. Gene TRBJ2-7 matches the end of the DNA better, so the J call may be wrong. Sequences were obtained from blood. Here the CDR3 DNA reads TGCGCCAGCAGCCAGACCGGGACAGACCTTTACGAGCAGTACTTC. Residues: CASSQTGTDLYEQYF.